The subject of this entry is one T cell receptor (beta chain). In the authors' workflow: Estimation of nucleated cell counts was performed using reference gene primer amplification. Assay: immunoSEQ multiplex PCR; the TCRdb copy retains only in-frame clones and omits some. D and trimming were read from the DNA, whereas the V and J calls and clone size are those reported in that table. The data contain roughly 87,000 clones, about 85% of them seen just once; the ten biggest clones take up roughly 3%. While infection was still active, Seattle patients were enrolled and then followed longitudinally. The data were obtained in a study of blood T cell repertoires in COVID-19. Across the study: Sites across the United States, Italy and Spain contributed samples from acute and convalescent COVID-19. T cells, B-cell-depleted T cells, or PBMCs provided the cDNA or gDNA that served as material.

Trimming stripped 4 bases from V and 0 bases from J, with 14 bases between. The CDR3 contains 16 residues. From germline, CDR1 is SGDLS and CDR2 YYNGEE. The chain is built from TRBV9 and TRBJ1-3; no firm D call. This sequence was found in a woman aged 80 or over with COVID-19, enrolled during active disease. The sequenced material came from peripheral blood. CDR3 sequence (DNA): TGTGCCAGCAGCCCGCGGATCCAGTTCTCTGGAAACACCATATATTTT. Protein sequence: CASSPRIQFSGNTIYF.